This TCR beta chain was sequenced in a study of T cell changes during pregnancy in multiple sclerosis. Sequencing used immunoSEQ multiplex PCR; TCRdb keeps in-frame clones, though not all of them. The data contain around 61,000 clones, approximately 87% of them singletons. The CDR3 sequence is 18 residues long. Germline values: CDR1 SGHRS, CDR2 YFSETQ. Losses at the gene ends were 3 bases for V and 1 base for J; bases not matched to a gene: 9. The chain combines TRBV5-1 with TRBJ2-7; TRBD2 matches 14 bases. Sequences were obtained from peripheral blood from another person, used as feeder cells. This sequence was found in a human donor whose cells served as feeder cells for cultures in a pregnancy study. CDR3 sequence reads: CASSYRGTSGGLSYEQYF. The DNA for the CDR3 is TGCGCCAGCAGCTACCGGGGGACTAGCGGGGGTTTATCCTACGAGCAGTACTTC.